This T cell receptor (beta chain) was retrieved from a study of shared clonotypes between healthy human individuals (TCRdb year 2020). In terms of the full investigation: The cohort comprised a couple of women and a few men aged 18 to 49 years. Per donor, three plates each were used for CD4 naive and CD4 memory, two for CD8 naive, and one for CD8 memory. The study deeply sequenced blood TCR repertoires of five healthy adults to estimate repertoire size and the extent of clonotype sharing between individuals. Different laboratories and diverse techniques were used to prepare libraries and sequence TCR repertoires, to increase sequencing depth and limit assay-specific biases. Between about 0.9 and 8.9 billion PBMCs per donor were obtained by leukapheresis.

Using the deep immunoSEQ assay, TCR CDR3 regions were amplified from genomic DNA by multiplex PCR. Extracted genomic DNA from each cell subset was distributed evenly across all wells of several immunoSEQ 96-well plates, and each plate was treated as a replicate. For sorted subsets, approximately 0.2 ug of genomic DNA, equivalent to tens of thousands of T cell genomes, went into each replicate PCR. Purified libraries were quantified with a Qubit 3.0 fluorometer, sized on a Bioanalyzer 2100, and re-quantified with the KAPA Library Quantification kit. Every immunoSEQ 96-well plate was sequenced on a separate single-read 150-cycle Illumina NextSeq 550 flow cell. Regarding the original processing steps: Because the immunoSEQ output included only junctional sequences and no quality scores, the filtering could not be the same as the filtering used for full-length reads. To assign V/J genes and CDR3, sequences were annotated against IMGT germline references using PyIR, a Python wrapper for IgBLAST v1.9. Reads with weak V/J assignments (E-value above 1e-6), missing CDR3, stop codons, out-of-frame junctions, or ambiguous translated residues were removed. A V3J clonotype was defined by an identical inferred V gene, J gene, and CDR3 amino acid sequence. Percentage overlap between repertoires was calculated by dividing the number of shared unique clonotypes by the size of the smaller repertoire. RTK rarefaction, the Chao1 estimator, and Recon v2.1 estimates of unobserved clonotypes were used to assess repertoire richness. Generation probabilities were computed with OLGA for all TCRbeta clonotypes obtained by the gDNA method from several donors. TCRdb carries this immuneACCESS record with in-frame sequences only. Its versions omit some clonotypes, under half of them owing to an unresolved V gene in the studies checked, with the rest unexplained. V and J calls and clone size are as listed in that table; D and trimming were resolved from the DNA. Recorded for this sample are 2 million to 3 million clones; approximately 93% of them occurred a single time. The ten largest clones capture 0.36% of the sample.

What the work shows at the level of the full study, not this receptor alone: When four donors were compared, the shared fraction of clonotypes was 5% to 6.5% for naive CD4, 3.5% to 4% for naive CD8, about 2.5% for memory CD4, and 0.3% to 0.5% for memory CD8. The genetic and exposure-history diversity represented was limited by the small number of donors. Pairwise subsampling led to the expectation that sequencing depth would affect the degree of clonotype sharing among donors. Sampling was restricted to blood, and TCR repertoires in tissues likely differ from the TCR repertoires found in blood. Incomplete sequencing was indicated by rarefaction of sorted-subset datasets, despite the large sequencing depth. Compared with non-shared clonotypes, clonotypes shared by all four sorted-subset donors had higher generation probabilities. Naive subsets generally had larger estimated clonotype richness than memory subsets did.

The donors were healthy, HIV-negative adults with no recently reported acute infections or vaccinations. All donors were Caucasian adults living in Nashville, Tennessee, USA. CD4+ T cells were enriched through magnetic negative selection, after which naive cells were positively selected on CD45RA and the remaining negative fraction served as the memory subset. After blood collection by leukapheresis, PBMCs were isolated using Ficoll-Histopaque density gradient centrifugation and then cryopreserved in the vapor phase of liquid nitrogen. Purity and quantity of every magnetically sorted T cell population were checked by analytical flow cytometry. Each sorted fraction had its genomic DNA isolated and then quantified by UV absorbance on a Nanodrop 2000c. The CDR3, cysteine through phenylalanine, is 14 amino acids long. Left in the record is the CDR3 DNA by itself, 42 bases read in frame from the first base. As encoded in the germline V gene, CDR1 is SQVTM while CDR2 is ANQGSEA. V was cut back by 6 bases and J by 4 bases, leaving a gap of 18 bases between them.

Remarks on this clone: The clone's antigen remains unknown. Base qualities are missing; no much larger clone stands one base away.

The rearrangement combines TRBV29-1 with TRBJ2-5; TRBD1 is a possible D gene, resting on 8 matching bases. This sequence originates from a man aged 18 to 30 in good health. Some clones in this sample may be carry-over from other donors' samples. The sample taken for sequencing was naive CD4+ T cells from PBMCs. Reading the label with the study, this specimen's cell subset or site is: CD45RA+ positively selected. CDR3 region: CSVPGQGGAETQYF. The DNA sequence follows: TGCAGCGTCCCCGGACAGGGAGGGGCAGAGACCCAGTACTTC.